Below are 8 T cell receptor beta chains sequenced from a single sample in a study of cytomegalovirus exposure and HLA in healthy donors. PCR involved 60 Vbeta and 13 Jbeta primers. Measured with immunoSEQ multiplex PCR; TCRdb has only the in-frame clones, and not every one. The sample lists under 200,000 clones, around 75% occurring once. Sequencing was carried out using PBMCs. The receptors shown here come from a human donor in good health.

Only one count was recorded for this clone. The rearrangement links TRBV6-9 to TRBJ2-7; 9 bases are shared with TRBD1. CDR1 and CDR2 from the germline V gene are MNHGY and SVAAGI. CDR3 size: 15 residues. Trimming removed 5 bases from V and 5 bases from J; junction bases left unmatched: 10. CDR3 coding DNA: TGTGCCAGCAGTCCCGGGACAGGGAAAATCGACGAGCAGTACTTC. Protein sequence: CASSPGTGKIDEQYF.

This chain links TRBV5-1 with TRBJ1-1, with D hard to call. The ends were cut back, 0 bases at V and 2 bases at J, with 8 bases in the middle. In germline, CDR1 is SGHRS, CDR2 YFSETQ. The CDR3 runs 14 residues. CDR3 sequence reads: CASSLGVANTEAFF. The CDR3 DNA is TGCGCCAGCAGCTTGGGGGTAGCCAACACTGAAGCTTTCTTT. The variable domain in full, with the rest retrieved from reference TRBV5-1 and TRBJ1-1, is KAGVTQTPRYLIKTRGQQVTLSCSPISGHRSVSWYQQTPGQGLQFLFEYFSETQRNKGNFPGRFSGRQFSNSRSEMNVSTLELGDSALYLCASSLGVANTEAFFGQGTRLTVV.

This chain links TRBV5-1 with TRBJ1-2; TRBD1 might be the D (6 bases). The CDR3 runs 13 residues. The V gene's germline CDR1 is SGHRS and CDR2 YFSETQ. V was trimmed by 5 bases and J by 6 bases, leaving 14 bases between them. The DNA for the CDR3 is TGCGCCAGCAGTGACAGGAGTGGGGATGGCTACACCTTC. Translating it yields CASSDRSGDGYTF.

This chain links TRBV6-1 with TRBJ1-1, with D uncertain. CDR1 MNHNS and CDR2 SASEGT come from the germline V gene. This CDR3 is 11 amino acids long. V lost 2 bases and J lost 10, with 8 bases in between. This CDR3 is CASSERGGAFF. DNA of the CDR3: TGTGCCAGCAGTGAACGAGGCGGAGCTTTCTTT.

This chain uses TRBV4-1 with TRBJ1-3; a possible D gene is TRBD1 (6 bases). CDR3 size: 16 residues. Germline lookup yields CDR1 MGHRA and CDR2 YSYEKL. Trimming pared 0 bases from V and 4 bases from J, leaving 13 bases between. This chain's CDR3 is CASSQDKGTKGNTIYF. The CDR3 DNA is TGCGCCAGCAGCCAAGACAAAGGGACAAAAGGAAACACCATATATTTT.

This clone was detected only once. Other DNA sequences in this sample translate to the same CDR3. J is TRBJ1-3 and V is TRBV29-1; 7 bases line up with TRBD1. Trimming cost V 2 bases and J 4 bases; bases outside gene matches: 8. The length of the CDR3 is 15 residues. Germline loops: CDR1 SQVTM, CDR2 ANQGSEA. The CDR3 spells CSVEFLGGGGNTIYF. The CDR3 bases are TGCAGCGTTGAATTTTTAGGGGGCGGCGGAAACACCATATATTTT.

This clone is a singleton in its sample. The chain joins TRBV19 to TRBJ1-2, with 8 bases lining up with TRBD1. The length of the CDR3 is 16 residues. Trimming at V came to 6 bases and at J to 3 bases, leaving 12 bases not matched to a gene. The V gene's germline CDR1 is LNHDA and CDR2 SQIVND (reference sequence). CDR3 residues: CASSLSPGQAYYGYTF. In DNA form, the CDR3 reads TGTGCCAGTAGCCTGTCACCGGGACAGGCCTACTATGGCTACACCTTC. Using reference TRBV19 and TRBJ1-2 for the parts outside the CDR3, the full variable domain is DGGITQSPKYLFRKEGQNVTLSCEQNLNHDAMYWYRQDPGQGLRLIYYSQIVNDFQKGDIAEGYSVSREKKESFPLTVTSAQKNPTAFYLCASSLSPGQAYYGYTFGSGTRLTVV.

This rearrangement joins TRBV10-1 to TRBJ2-2; D is perhaps TRBD1 (5 bases). The germline V gene has CDR1 WNHNN and CDR2 SYGVQD (reference sequence). V lost 3 bases and J lost 5, with 7 bases in between. This CDR3 contains 13 residues. CDR3 protein: CASSESGTGELFF. The CDR3 DNA is TGCGCCAGCAGTGAATCAGGGACCGGGGAGCTGTTTTTT.